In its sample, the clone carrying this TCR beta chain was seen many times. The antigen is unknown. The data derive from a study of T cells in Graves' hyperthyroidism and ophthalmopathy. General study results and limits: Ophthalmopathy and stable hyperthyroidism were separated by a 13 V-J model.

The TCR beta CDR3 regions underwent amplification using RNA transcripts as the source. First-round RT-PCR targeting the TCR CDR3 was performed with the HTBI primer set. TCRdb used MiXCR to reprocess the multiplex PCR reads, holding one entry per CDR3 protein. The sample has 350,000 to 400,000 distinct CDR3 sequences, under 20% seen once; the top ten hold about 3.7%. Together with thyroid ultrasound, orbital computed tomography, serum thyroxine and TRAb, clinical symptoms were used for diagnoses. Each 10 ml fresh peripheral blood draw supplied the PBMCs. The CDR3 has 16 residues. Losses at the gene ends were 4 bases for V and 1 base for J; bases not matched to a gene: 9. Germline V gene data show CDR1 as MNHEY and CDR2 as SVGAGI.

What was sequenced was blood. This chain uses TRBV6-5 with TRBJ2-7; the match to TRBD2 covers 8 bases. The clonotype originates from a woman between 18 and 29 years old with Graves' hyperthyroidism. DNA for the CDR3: TGTGCCAGCAGTTCCCCCAGCGGGGGTCCTTCCTACGAGCAGTACTTC. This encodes CASSSPSGGPSYEQYF.